Given below is one TCR beta chain in context. J gave up 5 bases and V 0 bases, and 4 bases lay outside the gene matches. The CDR3 is made up of 15 amino acids. The V gene's germline CDR1 is MNHNS and CDR2 SASEGT. Original processing notes: It was from reference gene primer amplification that nucleated cell counts were estimated. Some clones are missing from TCRdb's copy, which holds only in-frame ones; the method was immunoSEQ multiplex PCR. Clonal size and the V and J genes are those of that table, whereas D and trimming came from the DNA. The repertoire holds hundreds of thousands of clones, with around 88% as singletons. These data are taken from a study of blood T cell repertoires in COVID-19. Background on the study: COVID-19 samples, acute and convalescent, were from the United States, Italy and Spain. T cells, B-cell-depleted T cells, or PBMCs provided the cDNA or gDNA that served as material.

The V and J genes are TRBV6-1 and TRBJ1-5, with 7 bases aligning to TRBD1. Sequencing input: peripheral blood. This TCR derives from a man of 80 years or more with acute or convalescent COVID-19. In DNA form, the CDR3 reads TGTGCCAGCAGTGAAGCGGGACAGCGAGATCAGCCCCAGCATTTT. Translated, it gives CASSEAGQRDQPQHF.